This TCR beta chain came from a study of cytomegalovirus exposure and HLA in healthy donors. Study at large: Caucasian-associated ancestry cluster membership applied to approximately 84% of a few hundred genotyped donors. Study-wide results and limits: Across donors, presence/absence analyses took sequencing depth to be roughly uniform. Analysis was carried out at a later point, and it linked a missense DCLRE1C variant to TCR beta V- and J-gene trimming. It emerged from a later analysis that several of the most significant clusters appeared to be linked to common viral pathogens.

This clone appeared a single time. The antigen remains undetermined. A multiplex PCR was run with 60 Vbeta primers and 13 Jbeta primers. The table came from immunoSEQ multiplex PCR; TCRdb's copy has only in-frame clones and leaves some out. Here the sample spans 100,000 to 150,000 clones, approximately 77% being singletons. The V gene lost 4 bases and the J gene lost 0 bases, with 10 bases spanning the gap. This CDR3 region has 16 residues. Germline-derived CDR1 and CDR2 are KGHSH and LQKENI. The J gene is TRBJ2-6, the V gene TRBV18, with D possibly matching TRBD1 (6 bases). The source of this sequence is a woman aged 40-49 years in good health and CMV-seronegative. The sequenced material came from PBMCs. DNA for the CDR3: TGTGCCAGCTCACTTCCACAGGGCTCTGGGGCCAACGTCCTGACTTTC. This codes for CASSLPQGSGANVLTF.